One sample yielded the 28 T cell receptor beta chains listed below, sequenced in a study of memory CD4+ T cells and cytomegalovirus serostatus. The sort gate was single viable CD3+CD4+CD8-CD45RO+ cells for memory CD4+ T cells. The protocol was immunoSEQ multiplex PCR, while the TCRdb copy is restricted to in-frame clones and leaves out a portion. The sample consists of about 59,000 clones, 80% of them appearing once. The sequenced material came from memory CD4+ T cells from blood. The receptors were sampled from an adult in good health and CMV-seronegative. Some clones in this sample may be carry-over from other donors' samples.

In this sample, this clone turned up once. This rearrangement joins TRBV7-2 to TRBJ2-5, with TRBD2 matching 8 bases. Germline values: CDR1 SGHTA, CDR2 FQGNSA. The CDR3 has 16 amino acids. The junction had 10 bases not matched to a gene; V was cut back by 5 bases and J by 2 bases. CDR3: CASSPPGGMLQETQYF. The CDR3 bases are TGTGCCAGCAGCCCCCCGGGGGGGATGCTGCAAGAGACCCAGTACTTC.

The chain uses TRBV28 and TRBJ2-1, with 12 bases fitting TRBD2. This CDR3 has 15 amino acids. The V segment lost 3 bases and the J segment 8 bases; nucleotides outside the gene matches: 5. Germline values: CDR1 MDHEN, CDR2 SYDVKM. The CDR3 DNA reads TGTGCCAGCAGTTTCTCTAGCGGGAGGGCCTATGAGCAGTTCTTC. Encoded protein: CASSFSSGRAYEQFF.

The chain combines TRBV7-6 with TRBJ2-5, with unresolved D. The CDR3 sequence is 19 residues long. Trimming removed 5 bases from V and 5 bases from J, with 30 bases in between. Germline V gene lookup returns CDR1 SGHVS and CDR2 FNYEAQ. DNA of the CDR3: TGTGCCAGCAGCGTCCGCGCTTGGTCGGGCCCCCGAATTTGGGAGACCCAGTACTTC. Amino acids: CASSVRAWSGPRIWETQYF.

The chain recombines TRBV11-2 with TRBJ2-2; TRBD1 might be the D (6 bases). Trimming shortened V by 2 bases and J by 5 bases, and 12 bases separated the two germline ends. The CDR3 length is 15 residues. Germline lookup yields CDR1 SGHAT and CDR2 FQNNGV. The chain's CDR3 is CASSLLQGRTGELFF. Here the CDR3 DNA reads TGTGCCAGCAGCTTATTACAGGGACGAACCGGGGAGCTGTTTTTT.

The genes are TRBV28 and TRBJ2-1; TRBD2 aligns across 13 bases. The V and J ends lost 1 base and 7 bases, in that order; junction bases with no gene match: 7. Germline V gives CDR1 MDHEN, CDR2 SYDVKM. CDR3 length: 17 residues. The DNA for the CDR3 is TGTGCCAGCAGTTTATCCGGGACTAGCGGGATAATGAATGAGCAGTTCTTC. Its protein is CASSLSGTSGIMNEQFF.

The chain joins TRBV2 to TRBJ2-1; D might be TRBD1 or TRBD2, each matching 6 bases. The V gene's germline CDR1 is SNHLY and CDR2 FYNNEI. The ends were cut back, 5 bases at V and 7 bases at J, with 12 bases in the middle. The length of the CDR3 is 13 residues. In DNA form, the CDR3 reads TGTGCCAGCAGTTTAGGGGGGTGGAATGAGCAGTTCTTC. It codes for CASSLGGWNEQFF.

This chain connects TRBV2 to TRBJ2-7; D might be TRBD1 (8 bases). Trimming removed 7 bases from V and 5 bases from J, with 15 bases in between. The CDR3 contains 13 residues. Germline V gene data show CDR1 as SNHLY and CDR2 as FYNNEI. The CDR3 sequence is CASIRQGRDEQYF. Written as DNA, the CDR3 is TGTGCCAGCATTCGACAGGGGAGGGACGAGCAGTACTTC.

The chain couples TRBV4-3 to TRBJ2-5; D gene unclear. V was shortened by 4 bases and J by 1 base, with 16 bases between the two germline ends. Germline CDR1 and CDR2: LGHNA and YSLEER. This CDR3 comprises 16 residues. The CDR3 sequence: CASSRSRLTSQETQYF. The CDR3 nucleotides read TGCGCCAGCAGCCGCTCTAGGCTCACATCCCAAGAGACCCAGTACTTC.

The rearrangement uses TRBV6-6 and TRBJ2-7; D might be TRBD2 (6 bases). The CDR3 runs 16 residues. V was pared by 0 bases and J by 3 bases, with 15 bases between. Germline CDR1 reads MNHNY; CDR2 reads SVGAGI (reference sequence). Here the CDR3 reads CASSYSSGSGYYEQYF. The CDR3 coding sequence is TGTGCCAGCAGTTACTCTTCGGGTAGCGGTTACTACGAGCAGTACTTC.

V is TRBV29-1 and J is TRBJ2-1, with D uncertain. V dropped 6 bases and J dropped 4 bases, with 4 bases sitting between them. Looked up from germline, CDR1 is SQVTM and CDR2 is ANQGSEA. The CDR3 totals 10 residues. The CDR3 loop is CSVRYNEQFF. The CDR3, as DNA: TGCAGCGTAAGGTACAATGAGCAGTTCTTC.

The chain links TRBV6-6 to TRBJ2-2; 7 bases match TRBD1. The CDR3 sequence is 16 residues long. CDR1 is MNHNY and CDR2 is SVGAGI in the germline V gene (reference sequence). V was pared by 6 bases and J by 0 bases, with 7 bases of the junction left unmatched. CDR3 residues: CASSRQQGTNTGELFF. CDR3 in DNA: TGTGCCAGCAGCCGCCAACAGGGGACGAACACCGGGGAGCTGTTTTTT.

V is TRBV18 and J is TRBJ2-7; weak D call: TRBD2 (6 bases). This CDR3 spans 13 amino acids. V lost 0 bases to trimming and J lost 9 bases, with 12 bases between them. From germline, CDR1 is KGHSH and CDR2 LQKENI. CDR3 region: CASSPPGDFSQYF. The CDR3 nucleotides read TGTGCCAGCTCACCACCGGGGGACTTTTCGCAGTACTTC.

V and J are TRBV10-1 and TRBJ2-5; 9 positions match TRBD2. The CDR3 extends over 14 amino acids. Germline V gene sequence: CDR1 WNHNN, CDR2 SYGVQD (reference sequence). J gave up 5 bases and V 2 bases, and 3 bases lay outside the gene matches. The CDR3 DNA follows: TGCGCCAGCAGTGAGAGCGGGGGGCAGGAGACCCAGTACTTC. Translated, it gives CASSESGGQETQYF.

The V gene is TRBV2, the J gene TRBJ1-1, with 7 nucleotides matching TRBD1. Germline CDR1 and CDR2: SNHLY and FYNNEI. Trimming at V came to 3 bases and at J to 10 bases, leaving 5 bases not matched to a gene. This CDR3 has 12 residues. CDR3 nucleotide sequence: TGTGCCAGCAGTGAGACAGACAGGGTAGCTTTCTTT. This gives the protein CASSETDRVAFF. Filled out from reference TRBV2 and TRBJ1-1, the complete variable domain reads EPEVTQTPSHQVTQMGQEVILRCVPISNHLYFYWYRQILGQKVEFLVSFYNNEISEKSEIFDDQFSVERPDGSNFTLKIRSTKLEDSAMYFCASSETDRVAFFGQGTRLTVV.

CDR3 in amino acids: CASSYTWEQPQHF. Here the CDR3 DNA reads TGTGCCAGCAGTTACACCTGGGAGCAGCCCCAGCATTTT. This sequence joins TRBV6-5 and TRBJ1-5; D is ambiguous. The CDR3 runs 13 residues. Looked up from germline, CDR1 is MNHEY and CDR2 is SVGAGI. The V end lost 2 bases, the J end lost 7 bases, and 9 bases lay between the germline ends.

V gene TRBV27 combines with J gene TRBJ2-3; D gene unclear. Germline values: CDR1 MNHEY, CDR2 SMNVEV (reference sequence). Trimming removed 4 bases at V and 2 bases at J, with 16 bases between. The CDR3 covers 16 residues. CDR3 sequence reads: CASSWSSGPNTDTQYF. DNA for the CDR3: TGTGCCAGCAGTTGGTCGTCAGGTCCAAACACAGATACGCAGTATTTT.

The sample holds a few counts of this clone. The rearrangement joins TRBV11-2 to TRBJ2-7; 11 bases are shared with TRBD2. This CDR3 is 15 amino acids long. Unmatched junction bases numbered 7, after V lost 5 bases and J lost 4 bases. Germline CDR1 is SGHAT and CDR2 is FQNNGV. The CDR3 protein is CASSQTPSGRYEQYF. The DNA of the CDR3 is TGTGCCAGCAGCCAGACCCCTAGCGGGAGGTACGAGCAGTACTTC.

The genes are TRBV21-1 and TRBJ2-6. TRBV21-1 is classified as a pseudogene. The CDR3 totals 17 residues. CDR3 coding DNA: TGTGCCAGCAGCAAAGTACGGGGGCGGTCTGGGGCCAACGTCCTGACTTTC. This codes for CASSKVRGRSGANVLTF.

The sample holds one count of this clone. The V gene is TRBV15, the J gene TRBJ2-7, with TRBD1 as a possible D gene (5 bases). The germline gives CDR1 LNHNV, CDR2 YYDKDF (reference sequence). The CDR3 loop spans 14 amino acids. Trimming stripped 4 bases from V and 5 bases from J, with 15 bases between. The chain's CDR3 is CATSTALRGDEQYF. CDR3 nucleotides: TGTGCCACCAGCACCGCACTTAGGGGCGACGAGCAGTACTTC.

The chain couples TRBV7-8 to TRBJ2-7, with 12 bases identical to TRBD1. CDR3 length: 15 amino acids. J gave up 5 bases and V 1 base, and 3 bases lay outside the gene matches. From germline, CDR1 is SGHVS and CDR2 FQNEAQ. DNA of the CDR3: TGTGCCAGCAGCTTAGGAGGGACAGGGGGCCACGAGCAGTACTTC. Translation: CASSLGGTGGHEQYF.

This clone was observed a handful of times. The chain combines TRBV30 with TRBJ1-3; D is uncertain. Germline values: CDR1 GTSNPN, CDR2 SVGIG (reference sequence). The ends were cut back, 4 bases at V and 7 bases at J, with 11 bases in the middle. This CDR3 spans 12 amino acids. CDR3 in DNA: TGTGCCTGGACGGGATTCGCTAACACCATATATTTT. Translated, it gives CAWTGFANTIYF.

This clone has just a few counts. This chain joins TRBV11-3 and TRBJ2-1, with D perhaps given as TRBD1 or TRBD2 (5 bases each). Germline lookup yields CDR1 SGHNT and CDR2 YENEEA. V lost 0 bases, J lost 6 bases, and 21 bases lay in between. CDR3 length equals 18 residues. The CDR3 reads CASSLDQGGSSRGNEQFF. DNA of the CDR3: TGTGCCAGCAGCTTAGATCAGGGTGGTTCTAGTCGGGGCAATGAGCAGTTCTTC.

The chain combines TRBV6-5 with TRBJ2-3; the match to TRBD2 covers 7 bases. CDR1 and CDR2 from the germline V gene are MNHEY and SVGAGI. Trimming at V came to 2 bases and at J to 1 base, leaving 3 bases not matched to a gene. The CDR3 is 15 residues long. Here the CDR3 reads CASSYVSGGTDTQYF. Written as DNA, the CDR3 is TGTGCCAGCAGTTACGTGAGCGGGGGCACAGATACGCAGTATTTT.

The chain links TRBV11-2 to TRBJ1-1; D uncertain. Germline assignment: CDR1 SGHAT and CDR2 FQNNGV. With 1 base removed from V and 11 bases from J, the gap between germline ends came to 20 bases. The CDR3 runs 15 residues. CDR3 in DNA: TGTGCCAGCAGCTTAGGGTCCTGGGGTCCAGCGGATGCTTTCTTT. This sequence encodes CASSLGSWGPADAFF.

This clone was observed a few times. The rearrangement uses TRBV30 and TRBJ2-1; 7 bases map to TRBD1. The CDR3 sequence is 13 residues long. Germline V gene sequence: CDR1 GTSNPN, CDR2 SVGIG (reference sequence). J lost 8 bases, V lost 2 bases, and 6 bases had no gene match. The CDR3 spells CAWSTTGYDEQFF. Written as DNA, the CDR3 is TGTGCCTGGAGTACGACAGGGTATGATGAGCAGTTCTTC.

The V gene is TRBV5-4, the J gene TRBJ1-2; 9 nucleotides match TRBD1. V lost 6 bases and J lost 8; bases outside the gene matches: 17. Germline-derived CDR1 and CDR2 are SGHNT and YYREEE (reference sequence). CDR3 length: 16 residues. CDR3 residues: CASTGGTGGGGGGYTF. In DNA, the CDR3 is TGTGCCAGCACCGGGGGTACAGGGGGCGGTGGGGGCGGCTACACCTTC.

The chain combines TRBV6-5 with TRBJ2-7; 8 bases are shared with TRBD2. Looked up from germline, CDR1 is MNHEY and CDR2 is SVGAGI. The CDR3 runs 15 residues. J was trimmed by 1 base and V by 6 bases; bases with no gene match: 8. CDR3 sequence reads: CASRLSGTRSYEQYF. The CDR3 nucleotides read TGTGCCAGCAGATTATCCGGGACTAGGTCCTACGAGCAGTACTTC.

This chain uses TRBV23-1 with TRBJ2-5, with D perhaps assigned TRBD1 or TRBD2 (6 bases each). TRBV23-1 is marked as an open reading frame, function uncertain. The CDR3 covers 15 residues. The CDR3 here is CAERAGGQTGETQYF. CDR3 sequence (DNA): TGCGCGGAGCGGGCCGGCGGACAGACGGGTGAGACCCAGTACTTC.